This T cell receptor beta chain emerged from a study of blood T cell repertoires in COVID-19. This clone has just one count. Germline assignment: CDR1 MNHEY and CDR2 SVGAGI. The V end was cut by 6 bases, the J end by 7 bases, with 10 bases between. CDR3 length: 13 amino acids. Clones were read by immunoSEQ multiplex PCR, and TCRdb kept only the in-frame ones, dropping some. The data hold about 62,000 clones, with about 86% observed a single time. The sequence was obtained from a human donor in a cohort sampled during active COVID-19. V usage is TRBV6-5 and J usage is TRBJ1-6; D uncertain. The sequencing input was peripheral blood. Here the CDR3 reads CASSLDPNSPLHF. The CDR3 nucleotides read TGTGCCAGCAGCCTAGACCCGAATTCACCCCTCCACTTT.